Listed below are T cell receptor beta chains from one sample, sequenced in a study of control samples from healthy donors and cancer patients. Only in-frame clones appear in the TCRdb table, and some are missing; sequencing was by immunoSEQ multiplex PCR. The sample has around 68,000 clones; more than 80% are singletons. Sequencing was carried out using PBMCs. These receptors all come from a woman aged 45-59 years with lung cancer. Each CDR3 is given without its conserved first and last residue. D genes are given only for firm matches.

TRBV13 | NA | ASSEDRSPGYT
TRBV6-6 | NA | ASSYPGPRGEKLF
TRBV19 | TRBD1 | ASSLGQGAPGANVLT
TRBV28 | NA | ASSVQGQKAF
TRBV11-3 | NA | ASSLNTGQGAGELF
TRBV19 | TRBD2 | ASSGVAGVLNTGELF
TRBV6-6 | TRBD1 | ASSYLSGTGTDTQY
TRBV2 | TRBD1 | ASSEGEGTAYGYT
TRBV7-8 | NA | ASSLSSGNEAF
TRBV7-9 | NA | ASSLGQGTEY
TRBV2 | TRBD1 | ASSDRTGVPSGNTIY
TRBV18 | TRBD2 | ASSGLAGDYNEQF
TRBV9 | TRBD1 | ASSVTGGSTEAF
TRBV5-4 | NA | ASSDEGPTSGNTIY